The clone carrying this T cell receptor (beta chain) was detected a few times. Assembly of TCR beta libraries relied on iRepertoire HTBI primers together with Arm-PCR of CDR3 regions. Via MiXCR, TCRdb re-called the multiplex PCR reads, giving one row per CDR3 protein. The repertoire holds more than 450,000 distinct CDR3 sequences, with about 12% as singletons. As for time point: newly diagnosed GD, antithyroid drugs for less than 3 months. The TCR library was prepared using RNA isolated from PBMCs. It was an endocrinology department in Xi'an, China, that provided the patients. This record comes from a study of regulatory T cells in long-lasting Graves disease. Overall study context: Graves' patients, diagnosed recently, had received antithyroid drugs under 3 months.

These records were also assigned to another study, of T cells in Graves' hyperthyroidism and ophthalmopathy. That work adds: The model's output predicted ophthalmopathy at a median of roughly 6.9 months prior to onset.

The TCR originated in a woman in her 30s with Graves disease. This sample comprised peripheral blood mononuclear cells (PBMCs), obtained at new diagnosis, from a patient treated with antithyroid drugs.

The CDR3 nucleotides read TGTGCCAGCAGCAAAAATACCCACAATGAGCAGTTCTTC. It encodes CASSKNTHNEQFF. This chain links TRBV7-2 with TRBJ2-1; unclear D gene. Trimming took off 5 bases at V and 5 bases at J, with 10 bases between the two ends. The CDR3 is 13 amino acids. Per germline, CDR1 SGHTA and CDR2 FQGNSA.